This record covers a single TCR beta chain. What antigen it recognizes has not been identified. Per-base quality was not reported, and no clone a single base away is much larger than it. CDR1 and CDR2 (DFQATT, SNEGSKA) derive from the germline V gene (reference sequence). Counted from cysteine to phenylalanine, this CDR3 has 14 amino acids. The only DNA kept is the CDR3, 42 bases in frame from the first base. V is pared back by 6 bases and J by 6 bases, with 21 bases lying between the germline termini. The record originates from a study of early T cells in non-severe SARS-CoV-2 infection (dated by TCRdb to the early 2020s). For context, the study as a whole: Because TCR sequencing relied on bulk RNA taken from unsorted whole blood, pairing of alpha and beta chains was not possible.

General study outcomes and caveats: VDJdb matching was skewed toward anti-spike CD8 responses, so virus-specific expansions were likely underestimated and private and CD4 specificities were missed.

Library generation was performed with 5' RACE. Instrument on record: NextSeq 500. In the TCR library protocol, unique molecular identifiers were attached to individual cDNA molecules to correct for PCR bias and sequencing error. TCR alpha and beta chains were both sequenced, and the abundances of alpha and beta sequences in each sample were closely correlated with each other. In the source study's methods: Decombinator V4 was used to annotate TCR sequences for V gene, J gene and CDR3. TCRs were defined as expanded if a significant change between any two time points was detected under a Poisson model with p below 0.0001. TCR abundances were normalised to the total number of TCRs sequenced per sample and expressed as counts per million. MAIT TCRs were defined by TRAV1-2 paired with TRAJ12, TRAJ20 or TRAJ33, and iNKT TCRs by TRAV10 paired with TRAJ18. VDJdb, accessed 1 November 2021, was searched for CMV, EBV and SARS-CoV-2 annotated TCRs, with TCRs annotated for multiple antigens excluded. TCRdb trimmed public reads at Q25 via fastp, called clones via MiXCR and kept in-frame beta chains. CDR3 protein duplicates are merged, each entry listing the most common genes and DNA. TCRdb, not the authors, supplied the V and J calls. Recorded for this sample are tens of thousands of distinct CDR3 sequences; roughly an eighth of them occurred a single time. 3% to 4.5% of the sample is taken by the ten largest.

This was a case-control study nested in a cohort of healthcare workers in London, UK, who had nasopharyngeal swab PCR tests and blood samples taken every week. Healthcare workers were recruited during the week of the UK lockdown, between 23 and 31 March 2020, and followed weekly for up to roughly 15 weeks. This chain joins TRBV20-1 to TRBJ2-7; possibly the D gene is TRBD1, per 6 matching bases. This TCR was recovered from an adult who was a healthcare worker with PCR-confirmed SARS-CoV-2 infection or an uninfected control (not recorded which). The sample comprised whole blood. The DNA sequence follows: TGCAGTGCGCGGACAGACCCGCATCCCCGCGAGCAGTACTTC. Its coded protein is CSARTDPHPREQYF.